This TCR beta chain was retrieved from a study of T cells in Graves' hyperthyroidism and ophthalmopathy. Study background: At the time of initial diagnosis and before any treatment, peripheral blood was collected. Overall study results and limits: Most expanded thyroid clonotypes above 0.001 also appeared in blood. Ophthalmopathy was told apart from stable hyperthyroidism by a 13 V-J model. Ophthalmopathy got predicted by the model a median approximately six months before its onset.

Researchers took RNA transcripts and amplified the TCR beta CDR3 regions from them. Carried out on the TCR CDR3, a first-round RT-PCR used the HTBI primer set. TCRdb analysed the multiplex PCR reads with MiXCR anew, one entry per CDR3 protein. The table records 490,000 or so distinct CDR3 sequences, about 22% of them present only once. For this clonotype: As yet, its antigen is unknown.

The CDR3 consists of 15 residues. Trimming removed 4 bases at V and 1 base at J, with 11 bases between. Germline-derived CDR1 and CDR2 are SGHRS and YFSETQ. Sequencing input: blood. The V gene is TRBV5-1, the J gene TRBJ2-2; D is ambiguous. The source of this sequence is a woman between 65 and 79 years old with Graves' ophthalmopathy. The CDR3 DNA follows: TGCGCCAGCAGCGGCTCAGCTAAGAACACCGGGGAGCTGTTTTTT. Protein product: CASSGSAKNTGELFF.